Listed below are T cell receptor beta chains from one sample, sequenced in a study of T-cell reconstitution after alpha-beta-depleted transplantation in children. One entry per CDR3 protein results from TCRdb running MiXCR on the PCR reads. The table has some 640,000 distinct CDR3 sequences, 15% to 20% seen once. The source material was PBMCs from the stem cell graft donor, sampled from the stem cell graft. The receptors here all came from a human donor who donated a stem cell graft to a child with acute myeloid leukemia. The CDR3 runs from the conserved cysteine through the conserved F or W. Fields, in order: D gene, V gene, J gene, clone size, CDR3 DNA, CDR3 protein. A D gene is named only where the DNA matches it firmly. Only part of the rows carry a size: once, few, many, or a class if the clone is expanded.

d_call: TRBD1; v_call: TRBV27; j_call: TRBJ2-1; clone_size: many; cdr3_nt: TGTGCCAGCAGTTCCCATAAACAGGGGCCAGACTACAATGAGCAGTTCTTC; cdr3_aa: CASSSHKQGPDYNEQFF
d_call: .; v_call: TRBV27; j_call: TRBJ2-3; clone_size: few; cdr3_nt: TGTGCCAGCAGCGTGGGGGAGCTACTATCCACAGATACGCAGTATTTT; cdr3_aa: CASSVGELLSTDTQYF
d_call: TRBD2; v_call: TRBV12-3/TRBV12-4; j_call: TRBJ2-5; clone_size: few; cdr3_nt: TGTGCCAGCAGAAGTTTCGGGGTAGCGGGCACCCAAGAGACCCAGTACTTC; cdr3_aa: CASRSFGVAGTQETQYF
d_call: TRBD1; v_call: TRBV24-1; j_call: TRBJ2-2; clone_size: few; cdr3_nt: TGTGCCACCAGTGTGTCCGGGACAGATAACGGGGAGCTGTTTTTT; cdr3_aa: CATSVSGTDNGELFF
d_call: TRBD2; v_call: TRBV12-3/TRBV12-4; j_call: TRBJ2-7; clone_size: .; cdr3_nt: TGTGCCAGCAGCCCCCCCTCTAGCGGGGGGTCCTCCTACGAGCAGTACTTC; cdr3_aa: CASSPPSSGGSSYEQYF
d_call: TRBD1; v_call: TRBV6-1; j_call: TRBJ1-4; clone_size: few; cdr3_nt: TGTGCCAGCAGCCGCATCGGGACAGGCAATGAAAAACTGTTTTTT; cdr3_aa: CASSRIGTGNEKLFF
d_call: TRBD1; v_call: TRBV5-5; j_call: TRBJ2-7; clone_size: many; cdr3_nt: TGTGCCAGCAGCTGGGGGACAGGGGTCGACGAGCAGTACTTC; cdr3_aa: CASSWGTGVDEQYF
d_call: .; v_call: TRBV5-1; j_call: TRBJ1-2; clone_size: many; cdr3_nt: TGCGCCAGCAGCCCCGGACAGCTCTATGGCTACACCTTC; cdr3_aa: CASSPGQLYGYTF
d_call: .; v_call: TRBV27; j_call: TRBJ2-6; clone_size: .; cdr3_nt: TGTGCCAGCAGTCTCGGGCCCCCCCCTCCTTCTGGGGCCAACGTCCTGACTTTC; cdr3_aa: CASSLGPPPPSGANVLTF
d_call: .; v_call: TRBV7-9; j_call: TRBJ1-2; clone_size: .; cdr3_nt: TGTGCCAGCAGTTATCCGGGAGAGATGCTGTCTAACTATGGCTACACCTTC; cdr3_aa: CASSYPGEMLSNYGYTF
d_call: .; v_call: TRBV18; j_call: TRBJ2-7; clone_size: .; cdr3_nt: TGTGCCAGCTCACAGGGGAGGTACGAGCAGTACTTC; cdr3_aa: CASSQGRYEQYF
d_call: TRBD1; v_call: TRBV29-1; j_call: TRBJ1-1; clone_size: many; cdr3_nt: TGCAGCGTCGAGCAGGGGGCTGAGTCGACTTTCTTT; cdr3_aa: CSVEQGAESTFF
d_call: TRBD2; v_call: TRBV7-3; j_call: TRBJ2-5; clone_size: few; cdr3_nt: TGTGCCAGCAGCTTAACGGGACTAGCGGGGGATCTAAAGACCCAGTACTTC; cdr3_aa: CASSLTGLAGDLKTQYF
d_call: .; v_call: TRBV20-1; j_call: TRBJ1-6; clone_size: many; cdr3_nt: TGCAGTGCTAGGGATGAGGGGAGCTCCTATAATTCACCCCTCCACTTT; cdr3_aa: CSARDEGSSYNSPLHF
d_call: .; v_call: TRBV20-1; j_call: TRBJ1-4; clone_size: many; cdr3_nt: TGCAGTGCTAGAGACACGACAGGCTCGAATGAAAAACTGTTTTTT; cdr3_aa: CSARDTTGSNEKLFF
d_call: TRBD1; v_call: TRBV20-1; j_call: TRBJ2-1; clone_size: .; cdr3_nt: TGCAGTGCTAGAGGCGGGACAGGGGAGCGTGAGCAGTTCTTC; cdr3_aa: CSARGGTGEREQFF
d_call: .; v_call: TRBV5-1; j_call: TRBJ2-2; clone_size: .; cdr3_nt: TGCGCCAGCAGCTTTCGGGAGACCGGGGAGCTGTTTTTT; cdr3_aa: CASSFRETGELFF
d_call: .; v_call: TRBV7-2; j_call: TRBJ1-5; clone_size: .; cdr3_nt: TGTGCCAGCAGCCAAACGGCAGGAAACCGGCCCCAGCATTTT; cdr3_aa: CASSQTAGNRPQHF
d_call: .; v_call: TRBV25-1; j_call: TRBJ2-5; clone_size: .; cdr3_nt: TGTGCCAGCCAGGGGTTCGGGACCCAGTACTTC; cdr3_aa: CASQGFGTQYF
d_call: .; v_call: TRBV15; j_call: TRBJ2-2; clone_size: .; cdr3_nt: TGTGCCACCAGCAGAGGGTATGGGGGGCCGAGGACCGGGGAGCTGTTTTTT; cdr3_aa: CATSRGYGGPRTGELFF
d_call: .; v_call: TRBV20-1; j_call: TRBJ2-5; clone_size: many; cdr3_nt: TGCAGTGCTAGCCCCCCAGGGTTGGAGACCCAGTACTTC; cdr3_aa: CSASPPGLETQYF
d_call: TRBD2; v_call: TRBV13; j_call: TRBJ2-5; clone_size: many; cdr3_nt: TGTGCCAGCAGCTTGGGACTAGGAGGGGAGACCCAGTACTTC; cdr3_aa: CASSLGLGGETQYF
d_call: TRBD2; v_call: TRBV6-1; j_call: TRBJ2-5; clone_size: .; cdr3_nt: TGTGCCAGCAAAGCGGGGGCAGAGACCCAGTACTTC; cdr3_aa: CASKAGAETQYF
d_call: .; v_call: TRBV11-2; j_call: TRBJ2-7; clone_size: few; cdr3_nt: TGTGCCAGCAGCTTAGTCGGCAGGGCGAACTCCTACGAGCAGTACTTC; cdr3_aa: CASSLVGRANSYEQYF
d_call: .; v_call: TRBV7-9; j_call: TRBJ1-2; clone_size: few; cdr3_nt: TGTGCCAGCACCGTCAAGTCCAGGGAGAACTATGGCTACACCTTC; cdr3_aa: CASTVKSRENYGYTF
d_call: TRBD1; v_call: TRBV7-2; j_call: TRBJ1-4; clone_size: .; cdr3_nt: TGTGCCAGCAGCTTAGCGCTAGGACAGGGTGGTGAAAAACTGTTTTTT; cdr3_aa: CASSLALGQGGEKLFF
d_call: .; v_call: TRBV25-1; j_call: TRBJ1-3; clone_size: .; cdr3_nt: TGTGCCAGCAGTGACGCAGGATCTAGGTCTGGAAACACCATATATTTT; cdr3_aa: CASSDAGSRSGNTIYF
d_call: .; v_call: TRBV27; j_call: TRBJ1-3; clone_size: few; cdr3_nt: TGTGCCAGCAGTTTATCGAGAGGGGGAGGAAACACCATATATTTT; cdr3_aa: CASSLSRGGGNTIYF
d_call: TRBD2; v_call: TRBV7-2; j_call: TRBJ2-3; clone_size: .; cdr3_nt: TGTGCCAGCAGCATGGGACTAGCGGGGGCCGTGGATACGCAGTATTTT; cdr3_aa: CASSMGLAGAVDTQYF
d_call: .; v_call: TRBV10-3; j_call: TRBJ2-2; clone_size: .; cdr3_nt: TGTGCCATCAGTGAGGGGACGAACACCGGGGAGCTGTTTTTT; cdr3_aa: CAISEGTNTGELFF
d_call: .; v_call: TRBV20-1; j_call: TRBJ1-5; clone_size: few; cdr3_nt: TGCAGTGCTGCCCCTCAGCGGACTTCGAGCAATCAGCCCCAGCATTTT; cdr3_aa: CSAAPQRTSSNQPQHF
d_call: TRBD1; v_call: TRBV20-1; j_call: TRBJ2-1; clone_size: few; cdr3_nt: TGCAGTGCTAGGACGGACAGGGACGGGGATGAGCAGTTCTTC; cdr3_aa: CSARTDRDGDEQFF
d_call: TRBD1; v_call: TRBV5-5; j_call: TRBJ2-3; clone_size: .; cdr3_nt: TGTGCCAGCAGCTTGTCCCCAGGGGGCCGCACAGATACGCAGTATTTT; cdr3_aa: CASSLSPGGRTDTQYF
d_call: .; v_call: TRBV29-1; j_call: TRBJ1-4; clone_size: few; cdr3_nt: TGCAGCGTTGGCCGGACACTTAATGAAAAACTGTTTTTT; cdr3_aa: CSVGRTLNEKLFF
d_call: TRBD1; v_call: TRBV29-1; j_call: TRBJ2-7; clone_size: many; cdr3_nt: TGCAGCGTTGAAAAGGGGACAGGGGAGTACGAGCAGTACTTC; cdr3_aa: CSVEKGTGEYEQYF
d_call: .; v_call: TRBV20-1; j_call: TRBJ1-3; clone_size: many; cdr3_nt: TGCAGTGCTAGAGATTGGGGGAAGATGGGCCCCTCTGGAAACACCATATATTTT; cdr3_aa: CSARDWGKMGPSGNTIYF
d_call: .; v_call: TRBV12-3/TRBV12-4; j_call: TRBJ2-1; clone_size: .; cdr3_nt: TGTGCCAGCAGTTTCGTCACAGGCGAATACATTGAGCAGTTCTTC; cdr3_aa: CASSFVTGEYIEQFF
d_call: .; v_call: TRBV20-1; j_call: TRBJ2-1; clone_size: many; cdr3_nt: TGCAGTGCGGGGCGGGAAGTCAATGAGCAGTTCTTC; cdr3_aa: CSAGREVNEQFF
d_call: .; v_call: TRBV7-2; j_call: TRBJ2-1; clone_size: .; cdr3_nt: TGTGCCAGCAGCTGGGAAATGTACAATGAGCAGTTCTTC; cdr3_aa: CASSWEMYNEQFF
d_call: .; v_call: TRBV5-1; j_call: TRBJ2-1; clone_size: few; cdr3_nt: TGCGCCAGCAGCTTGGTGTACAACAATGAGCAGTTCTTC; cdr3_aa: CASSLVYNNEQFF
d_call: TRBD1; v_call: TRBV7-2; j_call: TRBJ2-4; clone_size: many; cdr3_nt: TGTGCCAGCAGTCCTACTACAGGGGGCAAAAACATTCAGTACTTC; cdr3_aa: CASSPTTGGKNIQYF
d_call: .; v_call: TRBV20-1; j_call: TRBJ2-1; clone_size: many; cdr3_nt: TGCAGTGCTAGAGATCAAGGGGGGGAGTACGGTGAGCAGTTCTTC; cdr3_aa: CSARDQGGEYGEQFF
d_call: TRBD2; v_call: TRBV7-2; j_call: TRBJ2-5; clone_size: few; cdr3_nt: TGTGCCAGCGCCTGGGCTAGCGGCCAAGAGACCCAGTACTTC; cdr3_aa: CASAWASGQETQYF
d_call: TRBD2; v_call: TRBV12-3/TRBV12-4; j_call: TRBJ2-1; clone_size: many; cdr3_nt: TGTGCCAGCAGCCCAAACAGAGTGGGGGGGTACAATGAGCAGTTCTTC; cdr3_aa: CASSPNRVGGYNEQFF
d_call: .; v_call: TRBV27; j_call: TRBJ2-2; clone_size: few; cdr3_nt: TGTGCCAGCAGTTCAGGGTTTACCGGGGAGCTGTTTTTT; cdr3_aa: CASSSGFTGELFF
d_call: TRBD1; v_call: TRBV29-1; j_call: TRBJ2-5; clone_size: few; cdr3_nt: TGCAGCGTTGTATGGGCAGGACAGGGGGAGACCCAGTACTTC; cdr3_aa: CSVVWAGQGETQYF
d_call: .; v_call: TRBV5-5; j_call: TRBJ2-7; clone_size: few; cdr3_nt: TGTGCCAGCAGCATATCCCCGAGCTCCTACGAGCAGTACTTC; cdr3_aa: CASSISPSSYEQYF
d_call: .; v_call: TRBV6-2/TRBV6-3; j_call: TRBJ1-2; clone_size: once; cdr3_nt: TGTGCCAGCAGTTACTCGAGGGGATTGGACTATGGCTACACCTTC; cdr3_aa: CASSYSRGLDYGYTF
d_call: .; v_call: TRBV6-1; j_call: TRBJ2-1; clone_size: few; cdr3_nt: TGTGCCAGCAGTGACCCAAGGGGCTCCTACAATGAGCAGTTCTTC; cdr3_aa: CASSDPRGSYNEQFF
d_call: .; v_call: TRBV5-4; j_call: TRBJ1-1; clone_size: .; cdr3_nt: TGTGCCAGCAGCGGAACCAGGGGATTGTCACCTGAAGCTTTCTTT; cdr3_aa: CASSGTRGLSPEAFF
d_call: .; v_call: TRBV9; j_call: TRBJ1-1; clone_size: many; cdr3_nt: TGTGCCAGCAGCTCTCGGACAGTCGACACTGAAGCTTTCTTT; cdr3_aa: CASSSRTVDTEAFF